The 15 T cell receptor beta chains listed next were all sequenced from one sample in a study of cytomegalovirus exposure and HLA in healthy donors. PCR primers comprised 60 Vbeta and 13 Jbeta primers. Sequencing used immunoSEQ multiplex PCR; TCRdb keeps in-frame clones, though not all of them. This sample's table has around 58,000 clones. What was sequenced was PBMCs. The source of these receptors is a man aged 50 or older in good health and CMV-seropositive.

The chain joins TRBV5-4 to TRBJ2-1, with 11 bases fitting TRBD1. Trimming removed 4 bases from V and 6 bases from J; junction bases left unmatched: 12. The CDR3 sequence is 17 residues long. Germline CDR1 is SGHNT and CDR2 is YYREEE (reference sequence). CDR3 protein: CASSGGQGASLGNEQFF. The CDR3 DNA is TGTGCCAGCAGCGGAGGACAGGGGGCTTCCCTCGGCAATGAGCAGTTCTTC.

The V gene is TRBV6-6, the J gene TRBJ2-7; the match to TRBD1 covers 10 bases. The V gene end was trimmed by 1 base and the J gene end by 3 bases; junction bases not matched to a gene: 6. The CDR3 covers 16 residues. CDR1 MNHNY and CDR2 SVGAGI come from the germline V gene (reference sequence). The CDR3 nucleotides read TGTGCCAGCAGTTACTATCCGGGACAGGGGAACTACGAGCAGTACTTC. It is translated as CASSYYPGQGNYEQYF.

This chain uses TRBV19 with TRBJ2-7, with 7 bases lining up with TRBD1. The CDR3 has 15 residues. Looked up from germline, CDR1 is LNHDA and CDR2 is SQIVND (reference sequence). V lost 4 bases and J lost 3; bases outside the gene matches: 9. The CDR3 here is CASSSPGRGSYEQYF. CDR3 DNA sequence: TGTGCCAGTAGTAGTCCCGGCAGGGGGAGCTACGAGCAGTACTTC.

The chain uses TRBV9 and TRBJ2-1, with TRBD2 as a possible D gene (6 bases). This CDR3 region has 14 residues. Germline V lookup: CDR1 SGDLS, CDR2 YYNGEE. Trimming cost V 3 bases and J 5 bases, with 12 bases left between them. This chain's CDR3 is CASSEGGLNNEQFF. CDR3 sequence (DNA): TGTGCCAGCAGCGAGGGAGGTTTAAACAATGAGCAGTTCTTC.

The chain uses TRBV21-1 and TRBJ2-7; the table's D call TRBD2 went unverified against the DNA. TRBV21-1 is given as a pseudogene. This CDR3 is built from 11 residues. The CDR3 region has the DNA TGTGCCAGCAGCATGACTAGCAGGCAGTACTTC. Encoded protein: CASSMTSRQYF.

The chain links TRBV30 to TRBJ1-2; TRBD1 matches 10 bases. Germline V lookup: CDR1 GTSNPN, CDR2 SVGIG (reference sequence). The CDR3 spans 18 residues. V lost 5 bases and J lost 5; bases outside the gene matches: 20. In DNA form, the CDR3 reads TGTGCCTGGGCGCGATCTCCGTCCGGGACAGGGGTTATTTATGGCTACACCTTC. Amino acids: CAWARSPSGTGVIYGYTF.

This chain links TRBV6-5 with TRBJ2-1, with D maybe TRBD1 (5 bases). The V gene's germline CDR1 is MNHEY and CDR2 SVGAGI. The CDR3 loop spans 11 amino acids. Trimming removed 2 bases from V and 12 bases from J, with 8 bases in between. The CDR3 loop reads CASSYRGSQFF. The CDR3, as DNA: TGTGCCAGCAGTTACAGGGGCTCGCAGTTCTTC.

The chain has TRBV27 and TRBJ1-5, with 7 positions matching TRBD1. The V and J ends lost 5 bases and 5 bases, in that order; junction bases with no gene match: 6. Germline CDR1 MNHEY, CDR2 SMNVEV (reference sequence). The CDR3 loop spans 14 amino acids. The CDR3 DNA sequence: TGTGCCAGCAGTAACAGGGGTAGGGATCAGCCCCAGCATTTT. It is translated as CASSNRGRDQPQHF.

The rearrangement links TRBV6-5 to TRBJ1-2; D not certain. The CDR3 is made up of 13 amino acids. Trimming removed 6 bases at V and 2 bases at J, with 10 bases between. Germline V lookup: CDR1 MNHEY, CDR2 SVGAGI. CDR3 residues: CASRTRANYGYTF. The CDR3 DNA sequence: TGTGCCAGCAGAACGAGGGCCAACTATGGCTACACCTTC.

The chain has TRBV7-9 and TRBJ2-7, with 7 positions matching TRBD1. Trimming cost V 0 bases and J 4 bases; bases outside gene matches: 9. The germline V gene encodes CDR1 SEHNR and CDR2 FQNEAQ (reference sequence). The CDR3 consists of 16 residues. The CDR3, as DNA: TGTGCCAGCAGCTTAGCTGACAGGGCCAATCGATACGAGCAGTACTTC. Protein product: CASSLADRANRYEQYF. The whole variable domain, remainder taken from reference TRBV7-9 and TRBJ2-7, is DTGVSQNPRHKITKRGQNVTFRCDPISEHNRLYWYRQTLGQGPEFLTYFQNEAQLEKSRLLSDRFSAERPKGSFSTLEIQRTEQGDSAMYLCASSLADRANRYEQYFGPGTRLTVT.

This rearrangement joins TRBV2 to TRBJ1-5; 9 bases match TRBD1. The J segment lost 4 bases and the V segment lost 6 bases, leaving 4 bases of the junction unmatched. CDR1 is SNHLY, CDR2 FYNNEI, per germline. CDR3 length: 14 residues. CDR3 amino acids: CASSSDRGNQPQHF. CDR3 sequence (DNA): TGTGCCAGCAGCTCGGACAGGGGAAATCAGCCCCAGCATTTT.

This rearrangement joins TRBV13 to TRBJ2-1, with TRBD2 matching over 7 bases. J gave up 11 bases and V 3 bases, and 1 base lay outside the gene matches. The CDR3 spans 11 residues. Looked up from germline, CDR1 is PRHDT and CDR2 is FYEKMQ (reference sequence). CDR3 bases: TGTGCCAGCAGCTTCGGGACTAAGCAGTTCTTC. It translates to CASSFGTKQFF.

The chain uses TRBV7-2 and TRBJ1-3; no clear D gene. Germline CDR1 reads SGHTA; CDR2 reads FQGNSA. The CDR3 extends over 15 amino acids. Trimming cost V 3 bases and J 0 bases, with 9 bases left between them. The CDR3 nucleotides read TGTGCCAGCAGCTTCTACGTGAGCTCTGGAAACACCATATATTTT. Its translation: CASSFYVSSGNTIYF.

The rearrangement links TRBV28 to TRBJ1-3; D not certain. Germline V lookup: CDR1 MDHEN, CDR2 SYDVKM. Deletions cut 6 bases from V and 0 bases from J, with 15 bases between. This CDR3 spans 16 amino acids. This chain's CDR3 is CASSGEFLDSGNTIYF. The CDR3 DNA sequence: TGTGCCAGCAGCGGAGAGTTCCTTGACTCTGGAAACACCATATATTTT.

The V and J genes are TRBV6-6 and TRBJ1-1, with 7 bases fitting TRBD1. Germline-derived CDR1 and CDR2 are MNHNY and SVGAGI (reference sequence). The junction had 7 bases not matched to a gene; V was cut back by 6 bases and J by 3 bases. This CDR3 is built from 14 residues. CDR3 in amino acids: CASSRQGGYTEAFF. CDR3 sequence (DNA): TGTGCCAGCAGCCGACAGGGTGGTTACACTGAAGCTTTCTTT.